This T cell receptor beta chain emerged from a study of T cells in Graves' hyperthyroidism and ophthalmopathy (dated by TCRdb to between 2018 and 2021). With respect to the entire study: Peripheral blood samples were taken at initial diagnosis, before any treatment was given. Following sampling, methimazole starting at 30 mg daily was given to hyperthyroidism patients, and high-dose intravenous methylprednisolone was given to ophthalmopathy patients. For training and testing, the 95 to 100 patients in the discovery cohort were randomly divided in a 7:3 ratio. Thyroid tissue and blood T-cell repertoires from six Graves' hyperthyroidism patients were also compared in the study. Prospective prediction of ophthalmopathy was tested in an independent validation cohort of about 19 hyperthyroidism patients and 17 patients who later progressed to ophthalmopathy. The paper describes TCR Vbeta CDR3 sequencing of 135 peripheral blood samples, made up of 43 ophthalmopathy patients, 70 to 75 hyperthyroidism patients and 17 progressor patients. A discovery cohort of 95 to 100 patients, 43 with Graves' ophthalmopathy and 55 to 60 with stable Graves' hyperthyroidism, was used to find distinguishing TCR V-J signatures. Summary of the overall study and its limitations: Sample size was not statistically predetermined, and blinding of investigators to group allocation was not performed. During validation, the model predicted progression to ophthalmopathy a median of around 7 months ahead of onset, with 60% to 71% sensitivity and 72% to 80% specificity. In cross-validation, a model built on a 13 V-J signature told ophthalmopathy apart from stable hyperthyroidism with 85% to 90% sensitivity and around 83% specificity, and in testing the same model reached 80%/75%. Blood samples also contained most of the expanded thyroid clonotypes (frequency above 0.001), which suggests that blood repertoires may reflect thyroid immune responses.

The hyperthyroidism patients were between 18 and 65 years old and newly diagnosed, with a disease duration of less than 2 months. The study excluded patients with uncontrolled infections, other autoimmune diseases, pregnancy or lactation. Clinical symptoms, serum thyroxine and TRAb, thyroid ultrasound, and orbital computed tomography formed the basis for the diagnoses. For progressor patients, blood was drawn at the first diagnosis of hyperthyroidism, before any ophthalmopathy symptoms had appeared. Ficoll-Paque density gradient centrifugation was used to isolate PBMCs from around 10 ml of fresh peripheral blood. Progressor patients were defined as those initially diagnosed with Graves' hyperthyroidism in whom ophthalmopathy developed during follow-up. Total RNA was extracted using Trizol reagent, and RNA quality was assessed on an Agilent 2100 Bioanalyzer. The TCR beta CDR3 regions were amplified from the RNA transcripts. The first round of RT-PCR for the TCR CDR3 was performed with the HTBI primer set and the Qiagen OneStep RT-PCR kit. A second multiplex PCR round built the libraries, followed by size selection and purification. Sequencing of the libraries was done on an Illumina HiSeq2000 using paired-end 100 bp reads. As for the original processing: SOAPnuke was used to process the raw data, with reads discarded if the reads contained adapters or uncalled bases, had a mean Phred below 15, or lacked an exact constant-primer or identifier match. COPE v1.2.5 was used to merge the high-quality paired reads, and each unique nucleotide sequence was defined as a clonotype. Clonotypes were aligned to IMGT TRBV, TRBD and TRBJ reference segments using MiTCR v1.1. Only V-J combinations with frequency above 0.0001, covering 99% to 99.2% of repertoires, were analysed. A TCS score was defined as the ratio of F50 (clonal expansion) to E x V (chaos), with BLOSUM62-based TCRdist applied between CDR3 peptides within each V-J. Welch's t-statistics and random forest reduced 450 to 600 V-J features to about 12, which were used in a naive Bayes classifier (R e1071). The raw public reads went through TCRdb reprocessing: fastp at Q25, MiXCR clone calling, in-frame beta chains kept. Merged by CDR3 protein, the rows form single entries marked with the most common genes and DNA. The V and J calls shown here were made by TCRdb, not taken from the authors' results. This sample has fewer than 450,000 distinct CDR3 sequences in its table, and about 18% of those were observed once. The leading ten clones occupy 34% of the sample.

For this chain, trimming is 4 bases at the V end and 1 base at the J end, and the number of junction bases without a gene match is 3. In the germline V gene, CDR1 corresponds to MNHNS and CDR2 to SASEGT. The CDR3 covers 14 residues, taking in both the cysteine and the phenylalanine. Only the CDR3 DNA is retained, 42 bases long and in frame from the first base. As to this clonotype: It lacks a known antigen. It has no much larger one-base neighbor in the sample; base qualities were not kept.

The rearrangement combines TRBV6-1 with TRBJ2-5, with 7 central nucleotides matching TRBD1. Sequences were obtained from blood. The source of this sequence is a woman aged 25-40 years with Graves' hyperthyroidism that later progressed to Graves' ophthalmopathy. CDR3 loop: CASSAGGRQETQYF. The nucleotide sequence is TGTGCCAGCAGTGCAGGGGGACGCCAAGAGACCCAGTACTTC.